The 28 T cell receptor beta chains below were found in one sample sequenced in a study of lymphopenia after photon versus proton radiotherapy. TCRdb keeps only in-frame clones here, not all; method: immunoSEQ multiplex PCR. The repertoire includes 50,000 or so clones, under 95% of them detected once, and roughly 18% sits in the top ten. Specimen: peripheral blood, collected from a patient treated with photon-based radiotherapy. The receptors here all came from a middle-aged woman with cholangiocarcinoma.

The chain is built from TRBV6-4 and TRBJ1-5; possibly TRBD1 for D (5 bases). Per germline, CDR1 MRHNA and CDR2 SNTAGT. The CDR3 has 13 amino acids. V lost 4 bases to trimming and J lost 6 bases, with 10 bases between them. CDR3 amino acids: CASSGWGSQPQHF. The CDR3 bases are TGTGCCAGCAGTGGTTGGGGGAGTCAGCCCCAGCATTTT.

The chain combines TRBV9 with TRBJ1-1, with 7 bases matching TRBD1. Per the germline V gene, CDR1 is SGDLS and CDR2 is YYNGEE. The CDR3 has 15 residues. With V trimmed by 7 bases and J by 0 bases, 9 bases remained unmatched. DNA for the CDR3: TGTGCCAGCGGAAGGACAGGCGCCTTGAACACTGAAGCTTTCTTT. Amino acid sequence: CASGRTGALNTEAFF.

The chain is built from TRBV6-5 and TRBJ1-2, with TRBD1 matching 11 bases. Germline V gene lookup returns CDR1 MNHEY and CDR2 SVGAGI. With 5 bases clipped from V and 7 bases from J, the junction kept 3 bases outside the gene matches. This CDR3 is built from 13 residues. The CDR3 region is CASSGQGARGYTF. The CDR3, as DNA: TGTGCCAGCAGTGGACAGGGGGCACGTGGCTACACCTTC.

V usage is TRBV11-2 and J usage is TRBJ2-7; D unclear. Trimming removed 2 bases at V and 5 bases at J, with 10 bases between. The CDR3 runs to 13 residues. Germline V gene data show CDR1 as SGHAT and CDR2 as FQNNGV. CDR3 bases: TGTGCCAGCAGCTTAATCGGAAGGGACGAGCAGTACTTC. The encoded protein is CASSLIGRDEQYF.

The V and J genes are TRBV6-4 and TRBJ1-6, with D uncertain. This CDR3 spans 14 amino acids. V dropped 0 bases and J dropped 7 bases, with 7 bases sitting between them. Germline lookup yields CDR1 MRHNA and CDR2 SNTAGT. The CDR3 DNA reads as TGTGCCAGCAGTGACTCGTGGGCGAATTCACCCCTCCACTTT. Translation gives CASSDSWANSPLHF.

The CDR3, as DNA: TGTGCCAGCAGAACCGGGACAGGGGAAGGGGGGACTGAAGCTTTCTTT. It is translated as CASRTGTGEGGTEAFF. The V call is TRBV28, the J call TRBJ1-1, with 10 bases lining up with TRBD1. V shed 6 bases and J 5 bases; nucleotides not matched to a gene: 12. Germline V CDR1 and CDR2: MDHEN, SYDVKM. The length of the CDR3 is 16 residues.

The chain is built from TRBV5-6 and TRBJ2-3; weak D call: TRBD2 (5 bases). The germline V gene has CDR1 SGHDT and CDR2 YYEEEE. Trimming cost V 4 bases and J 2 bases, with 14 bases left between them. The CDR3 consists of 15 residues. This chain's CDR3 is CASSRVRTYTDTQYF. The DNA for the CDR3 is TGTGCCAGCAGCAGGGTCAGGACTTACACAGATACGCAGTATTTT.

This sequence joins TRBV9 and TRBJ1-6; 9 bases agree with TRBD1. CDR1 and CDR2 from the germline V gene are SGDLS and YYNGEE. The CDR3 is 16 amino acids. After removal of 2 bases from V and 9 bases from J, the junction contained 9 bases not matched to a gene. The CDR3 nucleotides are TGTGCCAGCAGCGTGGGGACAGGGCTCTCCCCTTCACCCCTCCACTTT. The encoded protein is CASSVGTGLSPSPLHF.

J is TRBJ2-1 and V is TRBV4-1; D unclear. The ends were cut back, 4 bases at V and 0 bases at J, with 10 bases in the middle. CDR3 length: 15 residues. The V gene's germline CDR1 is MGHRA and CDR2 YSYEKL. CDR3 sequence: CASSPTASSYNEQFF. In nucleotides, the CDR3 is TGCGCCAGCAGCCCTACAGCAAGCTCCTACAATGAGCAGTTCTTC.

The gene calls are TRBV11-1 and TRBJ1-2, with D unclear. CDR1 is SGHAT, CDR2 FQDESV, per germline (reference sequence). Trimming stripped 3 bases from V and 0 bases from J, with 5 bases between. This CDR3 has 13 residues. CDR3 in amino acids: CASSLSANYGYTF. Here the CDR3 DNA reads TGTGCCAGCAGCTTGTCAGCTAACTATGGCTACACCTTC.

The chain joins TRBV11-2 to TRBJ2-1, with TRBD2 matching 11 bases. The CDR3 covers 15 residues. The germline V gene encodes CDR1 SGHAT and CDR2 FQNNGV. After removal of 5 bases from V and 7 bases from J, the junction contained 7 bases not matched to a gene. CDR3 DNA sequence: TGTGCCAGCAGCGTCGGGACTAGCGGTTTAAATGAGCAGTTCTTC. It codes for CASSVGTSGLNEQFF.

The chain joins TRBV7-9 to TRBJ1-5; D ambiguous. The CDR3 sequence is 16 residues long. Trimming took 1 base from V and 2 from J, leaving 12 bases between them. The V gene's germline CDR1 is SEHNR and CDR2 FQNEAQ (reference sequence). The chain's CDR3 is CASSLVAAGGNQPQHF. The CDR3 DNA sequence: TGTGCCAGCAGCTTAGTGGCAGCAGGAGGCAATCAGCCCCAGCATTTT.

This chain connects TRBV11-2 to TRBJ1-4; D is ambiguous. The CDR3 has 18 amino acids. Germline assignment: CDR1 SGHAT and CDR2 FQNNGV. V shed 3 bases and J shed 0 bases, with 17 bases lying between them. The CDR3 spells CASSFGIRPGSTNEKLFF. The CDR3 bases are TGTGCCAGCAGCTTTGGGATTCGACCAGGATCAACTAATGAAAAACTGTTTTTT.

The chain links TRBV4-3 to TRBJ1-5; D is possibly TRBD1 (5 bases). V was clipped by 0 bases and J by 6 bases, with 21 bases between them. In germline, CDR1 is LGHNA, CDR2 YSLEER. The CDR3 sequence is 18 residues long. The DNA of the CDR3 is TGCGCCAGCAGCCAAGATGTGGTAGCAGGGAATATCGCTCAGCCCCAGCATTTT. It yields the protein CASSQDVVAGNIAQPQHF.

The chain carries TRBV6-1 and TRBJ2-7; tentatively, D is TRBD1 (6 bases). Germline V gives CDR1 MNHNS, CDR2 SASEGT. The CDR3 has 14 amino acids. V lost 5 bases and J lost 0, with 11 bases in between. In DNA form, the CDR3 reads TGTGCCAGCAGTAACCGGACAGTCTCCTACGAGCAGTACTTC. Translating it yields CASSNRTVSYEQYF.

This chain uses TRBV6-6 with TRBJ2-2; 7 bases align to TRBD2. CDR3 length equals 16 residues. CDR1 and CDR2 (germline): MNHNY, SVGAGI (reference sequence). After removal of 2 bases from V and 5 bases from J, the junction contained 8 bases not matched to a gene. The CDR3 DNA reads TGTGCCAGCAGTTACGCGTCGGGGGGAAAAACCGGGGAGCTGTTTTTT. It is translated as CASSYASGGKTGELFF.

This chain connects TRBV11-2 to TRBJ2-7; the D gene is possibly TRBD1 (5 bases). The V end lost 1 base, the J end lost 2 bases, and 9 bases lay between the germline ends. Per germline, CDR1 SGHAT and CDR2 FQNNGV. The CDR3 runs 14 residues. In DNA form, the CDR3 reads TGTGCCAGCAGCTTAGGACAGCTCCCCTACGAGCAGTACTTC. It specifies CASSLGQLPYEQYF.

The J gene is TRBJ2-5, the V gene TRBV28; 7 positions match TRBD1. This CDR3 region has 18 residues. Germline lookup yields CDR1 MDHEN and CDR2 SYDVKM. V lost 2 bases and J lost 0; bases outside the gene matches: 12. The CDR3 loop reads CASSLGGQTRQHQETQYF. As DNA, the CDR3 is TGTGCCAGCAGTTTAGGGGGACAGACAAGGCAACACCAAGAGACCCAGTACTTC.

The genes are TRBV9 and TRBJ2-2; 8 bases match TRBD1. V trimming: 0 bases; J trimming: 7 bases; junction bases outside the gene matches: 8. The CDR3 length is 16 residues. Germline V gives CDR1 SGDLS, CDR2 YYNGEE. The CDR3 coding sequence is TGTGCCAGCAGCGTAGATCCCCAGGGGGCGCGCGGGGAGCTGTTTTTT. This translates into CASSVDPQGARGELFF.

The chain has TRBV28 and TRBJ1-4, with unresolved D. CDR3 length equals 14 residues. CDR1 MDHEN and CDR2 SYDVKM come from the germline V gene. V was cut by 5 bases and J by 5 bases, with 12 bases left in between. The CDR3 DNA reads as TGTGCCAGCAGTACTAGTAGCCAAAATGAAAAACTGTTTTTT. Encoded protein: CASSTSSQNEKLFF.

V usage is TRBV2 and J usage is TRBJ1-1, with 7 nucleotides matching TRBD1. The V segment lost 4 bases and the J segment 4 bases; nucleotides outside the gene matches: 9. CDR1 and CDR2 (germline): SNHLY, FYNNEI. The CDR3 length is 15 residues. CDR3: CASSGEFEGATEAFF. DNA of the CDR3: TGTGCCAGCAGTGGCGAGTTCGAGGGGGCCACTGAAGCTTTCTTT.

The V gene is TRBV4-1, the J gene TRBJ2-1, with a possible D match to TRBD2 (6 bases). Germline V gene data show CDR1 as MGHRA and CDR2 as YSYEKL. V gave up 1 base and J gave up 4 bases, with 17 bases separating them. This CDR3 comprises 17 residues. CDR3 loop: CASSQVDMGLVYNEQFF. CDR3 bases: TGCGCCAGCAGCCAAGTAGATATGGGACTGGTTTACAATGAGCAGTTCTTC.

The genes are TRBV7-8 and TRBJ2-5; D may match TRBD1 or TRBD2 (7 bases each). CDR3 length equals 14 residues. Trimming shortened V by 3 bases and J by 5 bases, and 13 bases separated the two germline ends. Germline assignment: CDR1 SGHVS and CDR2 FQNEAQ. The CDR3 nucleotides are TGTGCCAGCAGCTTGACAGGGAGGGGGGAGACCCAGTACTTC. As protein: CASSLTGRGETQYF.

This chain's CDR3 is CASSSPLEGATEAFF. In DNA, the CDR3 is TGTGCCAGCAGTTCGCCCCTGGAGGGGGCCACTGAAGCTTTCTTT. The chain links TRBV6-5 to TRBJ1-1, with 7 bases that match TRBD1. CDR3 length equals 15 residues. V shed 4 bases and J 4 bases; nucleotides not matched to a gene: 9. CDR1 is MNHEY, CDR2 SVGAGI, per germline.

The J gene is TRBJ1-3, the V gene TRBV4-3; D gene uncertain. Germline CDR1 reads LGHNA; CDR2 reads YSLEER. The CDR3 is made up of 16 amino acids. The V end was cut by 3 bases, the J end by 0 bases, with 12 bases between. CDR3 DNA: TGCGCCAGCAGCCAGGGGTTGGGCCTCTCTGGAAACACCATATATTTT. This encodes CASSQGLGLSGNTIYF.

The chain recombines TRBV30 with TRBJ2-7, with D perhaps TRBD1 (5 bases). The CDR3 runs to 15 residues. Germline loops: CDR1 GTSNPN, CDR2 SVGIG (reference sequence). Trimming left V 2 bases short and J 4 bases short, with 18 bases between. CDR3 nucleotide sequence: TGTGCCTGGAGTAACGAGGACACGACTCGATACGAGCAGTACTTC. Its translation: CAWSNEDTTRYEQYF. Complete variable domain (other parts from reference TRBV30 and TRBJ2-7): SQTIHQWPATLVQPVGSPLSLECTVEGTSNPNLYWYRQAAGRGLQLLFYSVGIGQISSEVPQNLSASRPQDRQFILSSKKLLLSDSGFYLCAWSNEDTTRYEQYFGPGTRLTVT.

This chain uses TRBV6-1 with TRBJ1-5; D is undetermined. CDR1 is MNHNS and CDR2 is SASEGT in the germline V gene. The CDR3 contains 15 residues. V lost 8 bases to trimming and J lost 3 bases, with 17 bases between them. DNA for the CDR3: TGTGCCAGCGCCCAGGTTCCAGGCAACAATCAGCCCCAGCATTTT. Encoded protein: CASAQVPGNNQPQHF.

The J gene is TRBJ2-1, the V gene TRBV16; D is ambiguous. V was cut by 1 base and J by 3 bases, with 10 bases left in between. In germline, CDR1 is KGHSY, CDR2 FQNENV. This CDR3 has 15 amino acids. This CDR3 is CASSQWNRDYNEQFF. Written as DNA, the CDR3 is TGTGCCAGCAGCCAATGGAACAGAGACTACAATGAGCAGTTCTTC.